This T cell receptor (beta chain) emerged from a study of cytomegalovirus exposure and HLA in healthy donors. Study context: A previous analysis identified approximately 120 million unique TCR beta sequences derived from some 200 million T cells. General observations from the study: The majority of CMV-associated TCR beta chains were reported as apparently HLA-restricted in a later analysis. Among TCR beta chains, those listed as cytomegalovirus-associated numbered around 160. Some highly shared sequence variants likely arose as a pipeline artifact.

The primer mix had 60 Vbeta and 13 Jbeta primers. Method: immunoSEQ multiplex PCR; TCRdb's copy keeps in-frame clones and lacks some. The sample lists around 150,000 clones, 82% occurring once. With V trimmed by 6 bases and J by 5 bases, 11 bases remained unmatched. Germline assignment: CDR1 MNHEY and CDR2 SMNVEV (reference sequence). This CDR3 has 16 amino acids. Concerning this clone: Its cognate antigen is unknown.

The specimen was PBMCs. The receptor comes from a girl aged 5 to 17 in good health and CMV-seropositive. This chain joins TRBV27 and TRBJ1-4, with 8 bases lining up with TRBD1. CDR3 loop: CASSQGARRENEKLFF. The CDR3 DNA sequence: TGTGCCAGCAGCCAGGGGGCCCGACGAGAGAATGAAAAACTGTTTTTT.